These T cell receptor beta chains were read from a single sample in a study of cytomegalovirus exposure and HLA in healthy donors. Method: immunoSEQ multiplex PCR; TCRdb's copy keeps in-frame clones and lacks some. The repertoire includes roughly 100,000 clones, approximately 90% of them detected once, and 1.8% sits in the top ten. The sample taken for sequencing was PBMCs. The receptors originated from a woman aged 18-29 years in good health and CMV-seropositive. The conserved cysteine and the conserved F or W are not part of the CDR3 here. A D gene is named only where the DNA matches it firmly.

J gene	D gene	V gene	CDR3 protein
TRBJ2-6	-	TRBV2	ARQRTQETSGANVLT
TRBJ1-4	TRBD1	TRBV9	ASSFRGGTNEKLF
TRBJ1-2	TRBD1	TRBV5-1	ASSPRTGANYGYT
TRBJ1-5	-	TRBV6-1	ASSIRDNQPQH
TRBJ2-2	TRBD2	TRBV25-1	ASSEWDSGKKYTGELF
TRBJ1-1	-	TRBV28	ASSDDRNTEAF
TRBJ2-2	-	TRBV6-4	ASSDRDTGELF
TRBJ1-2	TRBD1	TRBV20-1	VTQGGYGYT
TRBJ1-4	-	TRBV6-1	ASSESGTFNEKLF
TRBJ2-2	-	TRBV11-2	ASSRLDRSTGELF
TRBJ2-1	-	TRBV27	ATGLRIEQF
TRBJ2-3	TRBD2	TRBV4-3	ASSQTPGTSGGDWTDTQY
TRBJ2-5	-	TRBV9	ASSVGTEETQY
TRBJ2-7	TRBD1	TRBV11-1	ASSLRQGANYEQY
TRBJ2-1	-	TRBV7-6	ASSLDGASYNEQF
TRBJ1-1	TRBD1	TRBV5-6	ASSSGTAEAF
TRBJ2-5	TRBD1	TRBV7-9	ASSLSDWTGEETQY
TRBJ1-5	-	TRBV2	ASMDRGTYQPQH
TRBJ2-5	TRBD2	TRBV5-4	ASNSGGREETQY
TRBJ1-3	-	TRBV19	ASSRGGNTIY
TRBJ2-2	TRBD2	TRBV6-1	ASSERGQRGTGELF
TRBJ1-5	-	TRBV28	ASKQTYSNQPQH
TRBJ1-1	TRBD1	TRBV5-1	ASSLGGTGNTEAF
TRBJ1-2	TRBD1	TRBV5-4	ASSWAGGNYGYT
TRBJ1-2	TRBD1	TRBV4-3	ASSQVQGAVGYT
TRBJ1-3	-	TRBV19	ASSTLQGRFSGNTIY